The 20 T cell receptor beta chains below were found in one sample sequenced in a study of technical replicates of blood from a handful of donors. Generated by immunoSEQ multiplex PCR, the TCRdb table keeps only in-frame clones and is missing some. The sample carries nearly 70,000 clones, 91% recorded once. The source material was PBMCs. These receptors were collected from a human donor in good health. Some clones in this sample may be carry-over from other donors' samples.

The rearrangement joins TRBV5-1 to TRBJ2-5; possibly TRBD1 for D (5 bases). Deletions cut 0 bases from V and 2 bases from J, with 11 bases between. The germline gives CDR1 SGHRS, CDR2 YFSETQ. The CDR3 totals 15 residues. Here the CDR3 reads CASSLAAGRQETQYF. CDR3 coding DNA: TGCGCCAGCAGCTTGGCGGCAGGGCGACAAGAGACCCAGTACTTC.

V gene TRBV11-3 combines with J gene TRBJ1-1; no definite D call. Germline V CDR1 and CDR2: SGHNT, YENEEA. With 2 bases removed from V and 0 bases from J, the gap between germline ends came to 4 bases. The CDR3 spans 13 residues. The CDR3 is CASSLRVNTEAFF. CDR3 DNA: TGTGCCAGCAGCTTACGGGTGAACACTGAAGCTTTCTTT.

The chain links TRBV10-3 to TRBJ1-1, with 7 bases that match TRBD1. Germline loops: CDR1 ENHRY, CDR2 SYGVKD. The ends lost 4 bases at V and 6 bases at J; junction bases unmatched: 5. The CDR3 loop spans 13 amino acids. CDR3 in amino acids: CAISVRGPAEAFF. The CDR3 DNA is TGTGCCATCAGTGTGAGGGGGCCGGCTGAAGCTTTCTTT.

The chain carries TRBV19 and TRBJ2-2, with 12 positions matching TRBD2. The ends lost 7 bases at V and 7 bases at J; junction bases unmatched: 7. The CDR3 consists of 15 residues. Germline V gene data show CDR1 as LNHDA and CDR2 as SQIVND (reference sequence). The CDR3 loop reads CASTFLAGGIGELFF. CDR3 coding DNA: TGTGCCAGTACTTTCCTAGCGGGGGGGATCGGGGAGCTGTTTTTT.

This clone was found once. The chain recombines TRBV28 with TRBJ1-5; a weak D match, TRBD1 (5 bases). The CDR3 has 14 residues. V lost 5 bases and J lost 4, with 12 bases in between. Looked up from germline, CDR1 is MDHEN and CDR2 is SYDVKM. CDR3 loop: CASSPLRQNQPQHF. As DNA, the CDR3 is TGTGCCAGCAGTCCATTAAGACAGAATCAGCCCCAGCATTTT.

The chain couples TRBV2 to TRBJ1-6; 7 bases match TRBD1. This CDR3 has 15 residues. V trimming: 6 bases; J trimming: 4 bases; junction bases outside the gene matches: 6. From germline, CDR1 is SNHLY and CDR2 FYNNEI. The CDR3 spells CASRETTGYNSPLHF. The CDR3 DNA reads TGTGCCAGCAGGGAAACGACAGGGTATAATTCACCCCTCCACTTT.

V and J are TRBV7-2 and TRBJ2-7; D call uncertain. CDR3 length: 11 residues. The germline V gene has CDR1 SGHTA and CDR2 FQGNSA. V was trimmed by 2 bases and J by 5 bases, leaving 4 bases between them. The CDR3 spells CASSLKHEQYF. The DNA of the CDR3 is TGTGCCAGCAGCTTAAAGCACGAGCAGTACTTC.

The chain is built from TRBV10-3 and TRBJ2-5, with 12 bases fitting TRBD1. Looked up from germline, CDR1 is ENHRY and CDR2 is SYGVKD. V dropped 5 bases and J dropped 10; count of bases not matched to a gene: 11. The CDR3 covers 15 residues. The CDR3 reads CAISPGQGARSDQYF. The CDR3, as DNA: TGTGCCATCAGTCCGGGACAGGGGGCCCGTTCTGACCAGTACTTC.

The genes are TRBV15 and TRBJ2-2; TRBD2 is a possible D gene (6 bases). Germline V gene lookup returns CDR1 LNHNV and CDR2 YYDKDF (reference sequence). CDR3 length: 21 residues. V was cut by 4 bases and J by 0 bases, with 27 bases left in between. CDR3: CATSTLVGEWRGGANTGELFF. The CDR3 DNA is TGTGCCACCAGCACCCTCGTGGGCGAGTGGCGGGGAGGTGCGAACACCGGGGAGCTGTTTTTT.

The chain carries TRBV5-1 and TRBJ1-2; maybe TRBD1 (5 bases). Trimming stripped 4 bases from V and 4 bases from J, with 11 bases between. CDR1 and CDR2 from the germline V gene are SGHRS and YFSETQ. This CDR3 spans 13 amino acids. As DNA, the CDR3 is TGCGCCAGCAGCGGGCAGGGTATCTATGGCTACACCTTC. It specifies CASSGQGIYGYTF.

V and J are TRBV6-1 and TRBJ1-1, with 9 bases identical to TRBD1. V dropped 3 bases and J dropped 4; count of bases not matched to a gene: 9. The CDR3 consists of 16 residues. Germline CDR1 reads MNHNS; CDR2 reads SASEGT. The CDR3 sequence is CASSDPRDRVSTEAFF. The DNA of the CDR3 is TGTGCCAGCAGTGACCCCCGGGACAGGGTCTCCACTGAAGCTTTCTTT.

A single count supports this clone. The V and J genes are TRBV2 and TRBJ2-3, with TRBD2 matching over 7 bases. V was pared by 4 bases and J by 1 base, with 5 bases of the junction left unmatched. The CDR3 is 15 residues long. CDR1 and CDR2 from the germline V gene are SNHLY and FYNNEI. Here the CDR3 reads CASSGRLAGTDTQYF. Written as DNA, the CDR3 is TGTGCCAGCAGTGGACGACTAGCAGGCACAGATACGCAGTATTTT.

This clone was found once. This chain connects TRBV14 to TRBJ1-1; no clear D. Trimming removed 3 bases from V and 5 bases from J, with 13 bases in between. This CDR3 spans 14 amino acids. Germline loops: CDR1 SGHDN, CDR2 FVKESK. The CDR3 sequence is CASSQLAGWTEAFF. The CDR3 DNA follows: TGTGCCAGCAGCCAGTTGGCAGGATGGACTGAAGCTTTCTTT.

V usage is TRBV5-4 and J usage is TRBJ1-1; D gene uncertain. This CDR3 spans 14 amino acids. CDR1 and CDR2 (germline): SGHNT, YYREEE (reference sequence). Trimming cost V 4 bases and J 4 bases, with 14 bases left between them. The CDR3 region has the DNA TGTGCCAGCAGCCTCCGGGCGGCGGGCACTGAAGCTTTCTTT. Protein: CASSLRAAGTEAFF.

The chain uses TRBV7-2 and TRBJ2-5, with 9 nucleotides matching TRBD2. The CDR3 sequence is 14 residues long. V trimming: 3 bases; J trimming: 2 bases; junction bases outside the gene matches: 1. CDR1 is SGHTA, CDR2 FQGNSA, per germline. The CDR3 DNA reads TGTGCCAGCAGCTTGGGACTAGCACAAGAGACCCAGTACTTC. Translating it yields CASSLGLAQETQYF. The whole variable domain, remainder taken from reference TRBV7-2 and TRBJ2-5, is GAGVSQSPSNKVTEKGKDVELRCDPISGHTALYWYRQSLGQGLEFLIYFQGNSAPDKSGLPSDRFSAERTGGSVSTLTIQRTQQEDSAVYLCASSLGLAQETQYFGPGTRLLVL.

CDR3 bases: TGCAGCGTTTCGGCCCGGGACAACTACGGGAGCACAGATACGCAGTATTTT. Its protein product is CSVSARDNYGSTDTQYF. The chain carries TRBV29-1 and TRBJ2-3; perhaps TRBD1 as D (6 bases). The CDR3 consists of 17 residues. The V end was cut by 5 bases, the J end by 0 bases, with 21 bases between. CDR1 and CDR2 (germline): SQVTM, ANQGSEA.

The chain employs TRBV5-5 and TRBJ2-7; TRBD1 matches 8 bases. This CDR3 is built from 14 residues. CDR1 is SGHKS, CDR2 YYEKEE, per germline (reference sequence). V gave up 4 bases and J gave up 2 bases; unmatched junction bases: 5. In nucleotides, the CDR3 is TGTGCCAGCAGCCAACGGACAGGGACCTACGAGCAGTACTTC. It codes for CASSQRTGTYEQYF.

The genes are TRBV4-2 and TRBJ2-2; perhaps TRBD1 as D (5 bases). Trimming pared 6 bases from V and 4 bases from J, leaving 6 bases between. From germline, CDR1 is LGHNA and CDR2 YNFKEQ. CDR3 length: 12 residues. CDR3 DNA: TGTGCCAGCAGGGGGCCCACCGGGGAGCTGTTTTTT. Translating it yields CASRGPTGELFF.

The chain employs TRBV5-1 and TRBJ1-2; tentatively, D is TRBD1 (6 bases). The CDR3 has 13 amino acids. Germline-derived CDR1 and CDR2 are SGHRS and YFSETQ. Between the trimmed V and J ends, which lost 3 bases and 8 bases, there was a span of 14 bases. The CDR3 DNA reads TGCGCCAGCAGCTCGGACAGTTTTTCGGGCTACACCTTC. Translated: CASSSDSFSGYTF.

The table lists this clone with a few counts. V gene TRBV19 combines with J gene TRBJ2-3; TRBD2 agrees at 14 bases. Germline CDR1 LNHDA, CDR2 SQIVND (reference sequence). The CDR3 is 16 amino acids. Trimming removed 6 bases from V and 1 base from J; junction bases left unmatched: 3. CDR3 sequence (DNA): TGTGCCAGTAGCCGACTAGCGGGGGGGGGCACAGATACGCAGTATTTT. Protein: CASSRLAGGGTDTQYF.